The entry below gives a single T cell receptor (beta chain) sequence along with its context. What it recognizes is unknown. Each PCR replicate from the sorted subsets contained around 0.2 ug DNA, which is 30,000 or so T cell genomes. Only in-frame clones appear in the TCRdb table, and some are missing; sequencing was by immunoSEQ multiplex PCR. Altogether around 2.5 million clones are present, approximately 94% being singletons, with the ten largest covering roughly 0.39%. This sample stems from a study of shared clonotypes between healthy human individuals. The study, taken as a whole, reports: Clonotypes that were shared across four donors made up approximately 5% of naive CD4 clonotypes. Sorted-subset sequencing, rarefaction showed, was incomplete despite large depth.

Sequencing was carried out using naive CD4+ T cells from PBMCs. Subset noted: CD45RA+ positively selected. This clonotype originated in a man aged 18 to 29 in good health. Some clones in this sample may be carry-over from other donors' samples.

The CDR3 reads CASSQEGRLGRSTDTQYF. As DNA, the CDR3 is TGCGCCAGCAGCCAAGAGGGCCGGTTGGGTCGGTCGACAGATACGCAGTATTTT. V gene TRBV4-1 combines with J gene TRBJ2-3, with no clear D. There are 18 residues in the CDR3. V dropped 0 bases and J dropped 3 bases, with 19 bases sitting between them. Germline CDR1 is MGHRA and CDR2 is YSYEKL.